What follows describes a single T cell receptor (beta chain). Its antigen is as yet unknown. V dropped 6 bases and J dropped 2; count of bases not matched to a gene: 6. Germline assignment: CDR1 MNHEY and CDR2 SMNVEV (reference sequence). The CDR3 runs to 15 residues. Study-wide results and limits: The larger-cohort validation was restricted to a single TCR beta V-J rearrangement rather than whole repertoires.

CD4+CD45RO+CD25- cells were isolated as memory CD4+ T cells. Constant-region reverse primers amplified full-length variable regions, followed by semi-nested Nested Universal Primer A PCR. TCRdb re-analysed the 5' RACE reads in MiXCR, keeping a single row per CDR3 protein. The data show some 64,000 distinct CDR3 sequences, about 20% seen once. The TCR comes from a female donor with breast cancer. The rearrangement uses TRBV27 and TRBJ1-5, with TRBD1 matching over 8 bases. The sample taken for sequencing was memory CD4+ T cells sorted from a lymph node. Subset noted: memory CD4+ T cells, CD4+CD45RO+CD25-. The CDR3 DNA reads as TGTGCCAGCAGGGGGCAGGGGGCTGGCAATCAGCCCCAGCATTTT. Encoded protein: CASRGQGAGNQPQHF.